The source of this TCR beta chain is a study of identifying expanded T cells in peripheral blood. The protocol was immunoSEQ multiplex PCR, while the TCRdb copy is restricted to in-frame clones and leaves out a portion. The table shows some 96,000 clones, with 88% occurring only once. Healthy donors had no documented immune events, such as infections, while sampled. Findings and limits, study-wide: Two-week clone count variance significantly increased as total template count grew. About 1.2 clones differed between technical replicates, versus approximately 16 and 19 over time.

About this clone: The target antigen is unknown.

This receptor was identified in a person aged 18 to 70 in good health. What was sequenced was blood.

The CDR3 spells CASSLSRLGNEQFF. For the CDR3, the DNA is TGTGCCAGCAGCTTGTCCAGGTTGGGCAATGAGCAGTTCTTC. This chain links TRBV5-5 with TRBJ2-1; D unresolved. V was shortened by 1 base and J by 6 bases, with 11 bases between the two germline ends. The CDR3 runs 14 residues. Germline V CDR1 and CDR2: SGHKS, YYEKEE (reference sequence).